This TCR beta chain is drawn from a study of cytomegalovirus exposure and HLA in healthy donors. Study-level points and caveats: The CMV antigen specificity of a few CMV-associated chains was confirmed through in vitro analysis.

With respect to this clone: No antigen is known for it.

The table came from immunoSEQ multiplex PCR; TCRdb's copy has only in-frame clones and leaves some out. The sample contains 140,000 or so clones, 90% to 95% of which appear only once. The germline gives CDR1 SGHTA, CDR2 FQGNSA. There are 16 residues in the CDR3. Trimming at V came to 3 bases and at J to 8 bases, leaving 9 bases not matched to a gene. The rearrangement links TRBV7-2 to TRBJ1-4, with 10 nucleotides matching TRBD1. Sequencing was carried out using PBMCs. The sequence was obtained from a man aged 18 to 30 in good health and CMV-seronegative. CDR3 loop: CASSFGGQGLKEKLFF. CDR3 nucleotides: TGTGCCAGCAGCTTTGGGGGACAGGGGTTGAAGGAAAAACTGTTTTTT.